Listed below are T cell receptor beta chains from one sample, sequenced in a study of beta chain features in type 1 diabetes. Produced via immunoSEQ multiplex PCR; TCRdb's table is partial and in-frame only. The sample has over 350,000 clones, approximately 15% seen once. The sample taken for sequencing was naive CD4+ T cells from blood. These TCRs come from a woman aged 18-29 years in good health. CDR3s include the opening cysteine and the closing phenylalanine or tryptophan. The order of the fields is J gene, D gene, clone size, V gene, CDR3 DNA, CDR3 protein. The D gene is left open where the match is weak. Only part of the rows carry a size: once, few, many, or a class if the clone is expanded.

j_gene: TRBJ1-5; d_gene: .; abundance: .; v_gene: TRBV19; CDR3nt: TGTGCCAGTAGTCCCCGGCCCCAGCATTTT; CDR3aa: CASSPRPQHF
j_gene: TRBJ1-4; d_gene: TRBD1; abundance: .; v_gene: TRBV7-9; CDR3nt: TGTGCCAGCAGCAGGGGACAGGGAGAGGAAAAACTGTTTTTT; CDR3aa: CASSRGQGEEKLFF
j_gene: TRBJ2-3; d_gene: TRBD2; abundance: .; v_gene: TRBV27; CDR3nt: TGTGCCAGCAGTCGATACAGCGGGAGATCAGATACGCAGTATTTT; CDR3aa: CASSRYSGRSDTQYF
j_gene: TRBJ2-7; d_gene: .; abundance: .; v_gene: TRBV5-6; CDR3nt: TGTGCCAGCAGCTTAAACCCAGGCGAATACGAGCAGTACTTC; CDR3aa: CASSLNPGEYEQYF
j_gene: TRBJ2-2; d_gene: .; abundance: few; v_gene: TRBV29-1; CDR3nt: TGCAGCGCGACTGCTCCGTTGGGGGGAGGAGGTACCGGGGAGCTGTTTTTT; CDR3aa: CSATAPLGGGGTGELFF
j_gene: TRBJ2-1; d_gene: .; abundance: .; v_gene: TRBV28; CDR3nt: TGTGCCAGCAGTCTTGACGGGCCGGTAGGGGGAAACAATGAGCAGTTCTTC; CDR3aa: CASSLDGPVGGNNEQFF
j_gene: TRBJ1-1; d_gene: .; abundance: few; v_gene: TRBV27; CDR3nt: TGTGCCAGCAGTCTTACCGTACAGGGAAACACTGAAGCTTTCTTT; CDR3aa: CASSLTVQGNTEAFF
j_gene: TRBJ2-1; d_gene: .; abundance: .; v_gene: TRBV7-2; CDR3nt: TGTGCCAGCAGCTTATCCCATAGCCATAACAATGAGCAGTTCTTC; CDR3aa: CASSLSHSHNNEQFF
j_gene: TRBJ2-3; d_gene: .; abundance: .; v_gene: TRBV15; CDR3nt: TGTGCCACCAGCAGGGATCGGGTGGCAGATACGCAGTATTTT; CDR3aa: CATSRDRVADTQYF
j_gene: TRBJ1-1; d_gene: TRBD1; abundance: few; v_gene: TRBV30; CDR3nt: TGTGCCTGGAGTGGAGGGGGCTACACTGAAGCTTTCTTT; CDR3aa: CAWSGGGYTEAFF
j_gene: TRBJ2-7; d_gene: TRBD2; abundance: few; v_gene: TRBV7-2; CDR3nt: TGTGCCAGCACCAGACTAGCGGGCCCATACGAGCAGTACTTC; CDR3aa: CASTRLAGPYEQYF
j_gene: TRBJ2-1; d_gene: TRBD2; abundance: .; v_gene: TRBV29-1; CDR3nt: TGCAGCGGGGGACTAGCGGGAGTTATTGAGCAGTTCTTC; CDR3aa: CSGGLAGVIEQFF
j_gene: TRBJ1-2; d_gene: TRBD1; abundance: .; v_gene: TRBV7-2; CDR3nt: TGTGCACAGGGGGGACAGGGGCCTTATGGCTACACCTTC; CDR3aa: CAQGGQGPYGYTF
j_gene: TRBJ2-7; d_gene: TRBD2; abundance: few; v_gene: TRBV5-1; CDR3nt: TGCGCCAGCAGAAGGGGGACTAGCGTCTACGAGCAGTACTTC; CDR3aa: CASRRGTSVYEQYF
j_gene: TRBJ1-5; d_gene: .; abundance: few; v_gene: TRBV2; CDR3nt: TGTGCCAGCAGTGAAGAGAGACACGGCAATCAGCCCCAGCATTTT; CDR3aa: CASSEERHGNQPQHF
j_gene: TRBJ2-3; d_gene: TRBD2; abundance: few; v_gene: TRBV29-1; CDR3nt: TGCAGCGTGAAGAAAAGCGGGAGGACAGATACGCAGTATTTT; CDR3aa: CSVKKSGRTDTQYF
j_gene: TRBJ1-2; d_gene: TRBD1; abundance: .; v_gene: TRBV7-2; CDR3nt: TGTGCCAGCAGCACCCGGACAGGGGATGGCTACACCTTC; CDR3aa: CASSTRTGDGYTF
j_gene: TRBJ1-5; d_gene: .; abundance: few; v_gene: TRBV30; CDR3nt: TGTGCCTGGAGTGTAAGCACGAGCAATCAGCCCCAGCATTTT; CDR3aa: CAWSVSTSNQPQHF
j_gene: TRBJ2-4; d_gene: TRBD1; abundance: few; v_gene: TRBV25-1; CDR3nt: TGTGCCAGCAGCGACGGGACAGCTACCGCCAAAAACATTCAGTACTTC; CDR3aa: CASSDGTATAKNIQYF
j_gene: TRBJ2-1; d_gene: TRBD2; abundance: few; v_gene: TRBV28; CDR3nt: TGTGCCAGCAGATCGACTAGCTCTTACAATGAGCAGTTCTTC; CDR3aa: CASRSTSSYNEQFF
j_gene: TRBJ2-3; d_gene: TRBD2; abundance: .; v_gene: TRBV11-2; CDR3nt: TGTGCCAGCAGCTTTACTAGCGGAGCCACCACTACGCAGTATTTT; CDR3aa: CASSFTSGATTTQYF
j_gene: TRBJ2-7; d_gene: .; abundance: .; v_gene: TRBV11-2; CDR3nt: TGTGCCAGCAGCTTTCAGGGCCCCAACGAGCAGTACTTC; CDR3aa: CASSFQGPNEQYF